This T cell receptor beta chain was sequenced in a study of Graves' ophthalmopathy and Graves' hyperthyroidism. The source of the PBMCs was less than 12 ml of fresh peripheral blood. The CDR3 has 14 residues. V was clipped by 6 bases and J by 2 bases, with 13 bases between them. The authors amplified TCR beta CDR3 regions, and they did so from RNA transcripts for repertoire sequencing. The first-round RT-PCR employed HTBI primers together with the Qiagen OneStep RT-PCR kit. A multiplex PCR was then performed as the second round. TCRdb reprocessed the multiplex PCR reads via MiXCR and lists one record per CDR3 protein. The repertoire holds nearly 400,000 distinct CDR3 sequences, with approximately 16% as singletons. At least ten counts were recorded for this clonotype.

The rearrangement links TRBV12-3 or TRBV12-4 to TRBJ1-2; D is perhaps TRBD1 (6 bases). This clonotype originated in a woman aged 18-35 years with Graves' ophthalmopathy. The sample taken for sequencing was peripheral blood. CDR3 residues: CASRHSRGNYGYTF. The CDR3 DNA reads as TGTGCCAGCAGGCACTCTAGGGGGAACTATGGCTACACCTTC.